Listed below are T cell receptor beta chains from one sample, sequenced in a study of technical replicates of blood from four donors. Produced via immunoSEQ multiplex PCR; TCRdb's table is partial and in-frame only. The profile covers about 99,000 clones, with about 96% appearing a single time and over 0.2% taken by the ten largest. Input material: T cells isolated from PBMCs. Receptors were obtained from a human donor in good health. Each CDR3 is given with its conserved first and last residue. A D gene is named only where the DNA matches it firmly. Some rows mark clone size as missing; the rest say once, few, many or name a class of expanded clone.

TRBV2	TRBJ2-1	NA	NA	CASKAEGYNEQFF	TGTGCCAGCAAGGCCGAGGGCTACAATGAGCAGTTCTTC
TRBV5-5	TRBJ2-2	NA	NA	CASSLRGSGELFF	TGTGCCAGCAGCTTGCGGGGGAGCGGGGAGCTGTTTTTT
TRBV5-1	TRBJ1-3	NA	NA	CASSPTGSTGNTIYF	TGCGCCAGCAGCCCTACAGGGTCTACTGGAAACACCATATATTTT
TRBV28	TRBJ2-7	TRBD1	NA	CASSPVDRDSYEQYF	TGTGCCAGCAGTCCCGTCGACAGGGACTCCTACGAGCAGTACTTC
TRBV7-2	TRBJ2-1	TRBD1	NA	CASSLVKQGFWYEQFF	TGTGCCAGCAGCTTAGTAAAACAGGGGTTTTGGTATGAGCAGTTCTTC
TRBV19	TRBJ1-1	TRBD1	NA	CASSIGQGNTEAFF	TGTGCCAGTAGTATAGGACAGGGGAACACTGAAGCTTTCTTT
TRBV7-6	TRBJ2-1	TRBD1	NA	CASSFRDRDRNEQFF	TGTGCCAGCAGCTTCCGGGACAGGGATAGGAATGAGCAGTTCTTC
TRBV9	TRBJ1-2	TRBD1	NA	CASSVEGQGANYGYTF	TGTGCCAGCAGCGTAGAGGGACAGGGCGCTAACTATGGCTACACCTTC
TRBV7-2	TRBJ1-3	NA	NA	CASRWNRESGNTIYF	TGTGCCAGCAGATGGAACAGGGAATCTGGAAACACCATATATTTT
TRBV10-2	TRBJ2-3	TRBD2	NA	CASRSGGASTDTQYF	TGCGCCAGCAGGAGCGGGGGGGCTAGCACAGATACGCAGTATTTT
TRBV18	TRBJ2-1	TRBD2	NA	CASSPTSAPSGLYNEQFF	TGTGCCAGCTCACCTACTAGCGCGCCCTCGGGACTCTACAATGAGCAGTTCTTC
TRBV19	TRBJ1-5	NA	NA	CASSIVAGRPQHF	TGTGCCAGTAGTATAGTTGCCGGGAGGCCCCAGCATTTT
TRBV11-2	TRBJ2-7	NA	NA	CASSLAWGEPYEQYF	TGTGCCAGCAGCTTAGCATGGGGGGAACCTTACGAGCAGTACTTC
TRBV27	TRBJ1-2	NA	NA	CASSLSAPFGGINYGYTF	TGTGCCAGCAGTTTATCAGCCCCCTTCGGCGGGATTAACTATGGCTACACCTTC
TRBV7-8	TRBJ2-1	TRBD1	NA	CASSSGTGNNEQFF	TGTGCCAGCAGCTCCGGGACAGGGAACAATGAGCAGTTCTTC
TRBV19	TRBJ2-1	NA	NA	CASRAWDIGSYNEQFF	TGTGCCAGTAGAGCCTGGGACATCGGCTCCTACAATGAGCAGTTCTTC
TRBV27	TRBJ2-1	TRBD1	NA	CASSFQGVYNEQFF	TGTGCCAGCAGTTTCCAGGGGGTTTACAATGAGCAGTTCTTC
TRBV5-4	TRBJ2-1	NA	NA	CASSIGGRTYNEQFF	TGTGCCAGCAGCATAGGAGGACGTACCTACAATGAGCAGTTCTTC
TRBV14	TRBJ2-6	TRBD1	NA	CASSLMTGSGANVLTF	TGTGCCAGCAGCCTCATGACAGGGTCTGGGGCCAACGTCCTGACTTTC
TRBV5-1	TRBJ1-2	TRBD1	NA	CASSPGQSNYGYTF	TGCGCCAGCAGCCCGGGACAGTCGAACTATGGCTACACCTTC
TRBV20-1	TRBJ2-7	NA	NA	CSARYWEQYF	TGCAGTGCTAGATACTGGGAGCAGTACTTC
TRBV18	TRBJ1-2	TRBD1	NA	CASSQGQVSWRGYTF	TGTGCCAGCTCACAGGGACAGGTTTCATGGAGGGGCTACACCTTC
TRBV29-1	TRBJ2-3	TRBD2	NA	CSVGRLAASTDTQYF	TGCAGCGTGGGGAGACTAGCGGCTAGCACAGATACGCAGTATTTT
TRBV11-2	TRBJ2-7	NA	once	CASSLVAEQYF	TGTGCCAGCAGCTTAGTAGCCGAGCAGTACTTC
TRBV5-1	TRBJ2-6	NA	NA	CASSFPEPLGANVLTF	TGCGCCAGCAGCTTTCCAGAACCTCTGGGGGCCAACGTCCTGACTTTC